This TCR beta chain was sequenced for a study of T cells in narcolepsy. Only in-frame clones appear in the TCRdb table, and some are missing; sequencing was by immunoSEQ multiplex PCR. The data show over 25,000 clones, around 79% seen once. The germline V gene encodes CDR1 SEHNR and CDR2 FQNEAQ (reference sequence). J lost 7 bases, V lost 2 bases, and 8 bases had no gene match. This CDR3 spans 15 amino acids. The sequencing input was memory (CD45RA-) CD4+ T cells from blood. This TCR derives from a human donor in good health. The chain couples TRBV7-9 to TRBJ2-1, with 7 bases matching TRBD1. The CDR3 loop is CASSLRDRKINEQFF. The CDR3 DNA reads as TGTGCCAGCAGCTTAAGGGACAGAAAAATTAATGAGCAGTTCTTC.